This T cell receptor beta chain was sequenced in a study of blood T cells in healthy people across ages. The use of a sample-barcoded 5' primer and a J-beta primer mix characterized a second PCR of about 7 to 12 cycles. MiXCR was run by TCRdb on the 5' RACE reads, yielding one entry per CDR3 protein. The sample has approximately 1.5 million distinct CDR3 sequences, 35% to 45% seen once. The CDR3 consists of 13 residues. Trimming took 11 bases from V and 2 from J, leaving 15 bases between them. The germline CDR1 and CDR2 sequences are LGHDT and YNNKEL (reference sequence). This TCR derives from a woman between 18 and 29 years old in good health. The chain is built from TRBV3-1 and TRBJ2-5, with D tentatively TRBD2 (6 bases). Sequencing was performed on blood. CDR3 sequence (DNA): TGTGCCGCGACGTCGGGGACTCAAGAGACCCAGTACTTC. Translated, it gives CAATSGTQETQYF.